Listed here is a single T cell receptor beta chain. Its antigen remains unidentified. This sample stems from a study of T cell responses to AZD1222 COVID-19 vaccine. Points from the study as a whole: Only a handful of AZD1222 recipients, several in all, had baseline seropositivity.

Profiled with immunoSEQ multiplex PCR; TCRdb holds only in-frame clones, not every one. Of approximately 110,000 clones listed, roughly nine tenths were seen once; the top ten hold 35% to 45%. The sequence came from an adult who received the AZD1222 COVID-19 vaccine. Sequences were derived from peripheral blood, sampled 28 days after the second AZD1222 dose.

Here the CDR3 reads CATRQGNQPQHF. As DNA, the CDR3 is TGTGCCACTCGACAGGGGAATCAGCCCCAGCATTTT. The chain links TRBV19 to TRBJ1-5; 8 bases agree with TRBD1. Looked up from germline, CDR1 is LNHDA and CDR2 is SQIVND (reference sequence). This CDR3 is 12 amino acids long. V lost 10 bases to trimming and J lost 4 bases; unmatched junction nucleotides: 3. Looking up the rest from reference TRBV19 and TRBJ1-5 gives the full variable domain: DGGITQSPKYLFRKEGQNVTLSCEQNLNHDAMYWYRQDPGQGLRLIYYSQIVNDFQKGDIAEGYSVSREKKESFPLTVTSAQKNPTAFYLCATRQGNQPQHFGDGTRLSIL.